This T cell receptor (beta chain) was identified in a study of identical twins. Study results and limitations: Those out-of-frame alpha sequences shared by twins showed an excess of low generation probability. In cord blood, abundant beta clonotypes had fewer insertions; memory showed no trend.

The cDNA had a unique molecular identifier and a template-switch universal primer site. TCRdb used MiXCR to reprocess the 5' RACE reads, holding one entry per CDR3 protein. The sample includes hundreds of thousands of distinct CDR3 sequences, around 7.5% of them seen just once. With regard to this clonotype: Its specificity is unknown.

The V and J ends lost 6 bases and 0 bases, in that order; junction bases with no gene match: 16. The CDR3 is made up of 19 amino acids. This sample was shared with a second study, whose subject was yellow fever vaccine responses in identical twins.

The chain uses TRBV12-3 or TRBV12-4 and TRBJ2-2, with 7 bases lining up with TRBD1. The source of this sequence is a young woman in good health. Sequencing was done on a sample of PBMCs. The CDR3 is CASSRYGQANTPNTGELFF. The CDR3 coding sequence is TGTGCCAGCAGCCGTTACGGACAGGCGAATACCCCGAACACCGGGGAGCTGTTTTTT.